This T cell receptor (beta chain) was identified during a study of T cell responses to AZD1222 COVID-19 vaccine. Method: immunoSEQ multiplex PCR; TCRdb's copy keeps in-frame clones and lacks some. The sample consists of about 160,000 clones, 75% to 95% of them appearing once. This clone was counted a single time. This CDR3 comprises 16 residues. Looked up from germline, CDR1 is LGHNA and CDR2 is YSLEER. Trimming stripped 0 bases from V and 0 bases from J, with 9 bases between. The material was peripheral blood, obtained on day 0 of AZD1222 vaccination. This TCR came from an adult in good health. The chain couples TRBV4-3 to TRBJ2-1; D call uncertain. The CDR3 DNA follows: TGCGCCAGCAGCCAAGAGACGGGTATCTCCTACAATGAGCAGTTCTTC. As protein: CASSQETGISYNEQFF.